The T cell receptor beta chain under discussion was sequenced for a study of T-cell memory formation after mild COVID-19. Germline V gene lookup returns CDR1 MGHRA and CDR2 YSYEKL. The CDR3 runs 14 residues. V was shortened by 4 bases and J by 2 bases, with 6 bases between the two germline ends. TCRdb recomputed calls from the 5' RACE reads with MiXCR, one row per CDR3 protein. Of 450,000 to 700,000 distinct CDR3 sequences in the sample, more than 15% were seen once. Sequences were obtained from PBMCs or a T cell subset sorted from them (not recorded which). The chain links TRBV4-1 to TRBJ2-6, with no clear D. This clonotype was obtained from an adult woman who had mild COVID-19 (a few samples of this study predate the infection). Cell type and time point are not known. CDR3 in amino acids: CASSPYPGANVLTF. CDR3 nucleotide sequence: TGCGCCAGCAGCCCCTATCCTGGGGCCAACGTCCTGACTTTC.